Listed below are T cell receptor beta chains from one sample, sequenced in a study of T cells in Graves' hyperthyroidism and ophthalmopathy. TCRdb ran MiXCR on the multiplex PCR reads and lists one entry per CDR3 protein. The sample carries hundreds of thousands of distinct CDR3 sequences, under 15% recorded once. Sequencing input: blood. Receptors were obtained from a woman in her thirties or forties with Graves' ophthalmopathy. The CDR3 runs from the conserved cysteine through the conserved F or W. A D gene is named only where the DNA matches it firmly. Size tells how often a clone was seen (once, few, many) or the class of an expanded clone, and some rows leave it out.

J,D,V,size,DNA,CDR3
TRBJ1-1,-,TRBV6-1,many,TGTGCCAGCAGTGATGAGGTCACTGAAGCTTTCTTT,CASSDEVTEAFF
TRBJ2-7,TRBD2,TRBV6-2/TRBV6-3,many,TGTGCCAGCAGTTCCGGACTAGCGGGTCGGATTAGGTACGAGCAGTACTTC,CASSSGLAGRIRYEQYF
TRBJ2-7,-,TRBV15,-,TGTGCCACCAGCAGAGGTTCAGGGCTCGTCTCCTACGAGCAGTACTTC,CATSRGSGLVSYEQYF
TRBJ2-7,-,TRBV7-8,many,TGTGCCAGCAGCTTCAGCGGGCTAGCCTACGAGCAGTACTTC,CASSFSGLAYEQYF
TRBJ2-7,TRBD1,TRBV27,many,TGTGCCAGCAGCTTACGAGGACAGGGAGGTCACGAGCAGTACTTC,CASSLRGQGGHEQYF
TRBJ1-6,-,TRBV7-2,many,TGTGCCAGCAGCGAATTTGGGAGTTCACCCCTCCACTTT,CASSEFGSSPLHF
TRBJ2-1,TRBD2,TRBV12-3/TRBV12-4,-,TGTGCCAGCAGGTCCTCGGCGGGAGGGAACGATGAGCAGTTCTTC,CASRSSAGGNDEQFF
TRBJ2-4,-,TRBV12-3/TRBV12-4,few,TGTGCCAGCAGTTTAGTCAGCGGGAACATTCAGTACTTC,CASSLVSGNIQYF
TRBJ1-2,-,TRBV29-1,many,TGCAGCGTTGTTACAGGATTTAACTATGGCTACACCTTC,CSVVTGFNYGYTF
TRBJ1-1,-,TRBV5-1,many,TGTGCCAGCAGTTTCGGGGGAGGCACTGAAGCTTTCTTT,CASSFGGGTEAFF
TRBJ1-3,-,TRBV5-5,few,TGTGCCAGCAGCTCCGGGACATTGGGCTCTGGAAACACCATATATTTT,CASSSGTLGSGNTIYF
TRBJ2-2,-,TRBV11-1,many,TGTGCCAGCAGCTCGCATGTTCCCGGGGAGCTGTTTTTT,CASSSHVPGELFF
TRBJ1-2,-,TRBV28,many,TGTGCCAGCAGTGAGACCGGGACGGGTAACTATGGCTACACCTTC,CASSETGTGNYGYTF
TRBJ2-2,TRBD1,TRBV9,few,TGTGCCAGCAGCGTAGATTCCTTGGGACAGGGCGGCGCCGGGGAGCTGTTTTTT,CASSVDSLGQGGAGELFF
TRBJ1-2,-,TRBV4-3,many,TGCGCCAGCAGCCAAGGACAGCCAACCGCCGTTGCCTATGGCTACACCTTC,CASSQGQPTAVAYGYTF
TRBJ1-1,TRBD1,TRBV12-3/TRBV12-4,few,TGTGCCAGCCGGACAGGGGGCAAGCGGACTGAAGCTTTCTTT,CASRTGGKRTEAFF
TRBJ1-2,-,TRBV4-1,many,TGCGCCAGCAGCCGCGGACCTATTCCTAACTATGGCTACACCTTC,CASSRGPIPNYGYTF
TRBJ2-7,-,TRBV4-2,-,TGTGCCAGCAGCCAAAGAGTGGTGGGAGGCTACGAGCAGTACTTC,CASSQRVVGGYEQYF
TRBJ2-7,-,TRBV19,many,TGTGCCAGTAGTATCCGTGCCTCTACCGAGCAGTACTTC,CASSIRASTEQYF
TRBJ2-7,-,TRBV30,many,TGTGCCTGGATAAGGGCAGGGGCCGGAGAGCAGTACTTC,CAWIRAGAGEQYF
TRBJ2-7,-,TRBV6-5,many,TGTGCCAGCAGTACTTACTTAGACTCCTACGAGCAGTACTTC,CASSTYLDSYEQYF
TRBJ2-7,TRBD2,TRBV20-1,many,TGCAGTGCTCCTATAGCGGGTGACTACTACGAGCAGTACTTC,CSAPIAGDYYEQYF
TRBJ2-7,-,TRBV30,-,TGTGCCTGTACCCCAGACGCCGGGAGTTCCTACGAGCAGTACTTC,CACTPDAGSSYEQYF
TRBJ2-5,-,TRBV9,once,TGTGCCAGCAGCGGCCCCAGCCGAGAGACCCAGTACTTC,CASSGPSRETQYF
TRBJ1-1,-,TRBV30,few,TGTGCCTGGAGACGGGGCCTACAGAACACTGAAGCTTTCTTT,CAWRRGLQNTEAFF
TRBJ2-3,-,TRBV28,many,TGTGCCAGCAGTTTTCAGGGTTGGAGCACAGATACGCAGTATTTT,CASSFQGWSTDTQYF
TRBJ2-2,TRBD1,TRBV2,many,TGTGCCAGCAGACGGGACAGGGAGTTCACCGGGGAGCTGTTTTTT,CASRRDREFTGELFF
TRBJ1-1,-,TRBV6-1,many,TGTGCCAGCAGTGTAATTTCGAACGGGGAAGAAGCTTTCTTT,CASSVISNGEEAFF
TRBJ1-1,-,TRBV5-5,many,TGTGCCAGCAGCTTGGAATCGAGTATGAACACTGAAGCTTTCTTT,CASSLESSMNTEAFF
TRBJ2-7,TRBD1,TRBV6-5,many,TGTGCCAGCAGAAACAGCCGGGACAGGGGGCACAAGCAGTACTTC,CASRNSRDRGHKQYF
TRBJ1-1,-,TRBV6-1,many,TGTGCCAGCAGTGAAGAAGGGGTGTACACTGAAGCTTTCTTT,CASSEEGVYTEAFF
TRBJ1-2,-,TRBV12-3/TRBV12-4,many,TGTGCCAGCACTTTTACCCAACCCCCTACAAACGGCTACACCTTC,CASTFTQPPTNGYTF
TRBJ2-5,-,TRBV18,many,TGTGCCAGCAGCCCGACAGTCCAAGAGACCCAGTACTTC,CASSPTVQETQYF
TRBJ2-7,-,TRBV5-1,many,TGCGCCAGCAGCTTGGTTATGCGAAGTTTCTACGAGCAGTACTTC,CASSLVMRSFYEQYF
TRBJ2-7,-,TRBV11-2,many,TGTGCCAGCAGCTTAGATGGAGCCGGCGAGCAGTACTTC,CASSLDGAGEQYF
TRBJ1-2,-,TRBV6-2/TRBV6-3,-,TGTGCCAGCAGCCTTTGGACAGTTCAGGATGGCTACACCTTC,CASSLWTVQDGYTF
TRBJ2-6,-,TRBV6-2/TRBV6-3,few,TGTGCCAGCATTCCAGGGCAGGCTGGGGCCAACGTCCTGACTTTC,CASIPGQAGANVLTF
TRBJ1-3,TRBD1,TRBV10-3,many,TGTGCCATCAGTGAGTCATCTGACAGGGAGAACACCATATATTTT,CAISESSDRENTIYF
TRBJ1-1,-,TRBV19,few,TGTGCCAGTAGGGACCAGGGTCCGGGCACTGAAGCTTTCTTT,CASRDQGPGTEAFF
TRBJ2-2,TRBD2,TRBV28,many,TGTGCCAGCTGGGGGGGTGACACCGGGGAGCTGTTTTTT,CASWGGDTGELFF
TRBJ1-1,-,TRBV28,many,TGTGCCAGCAGTGCAGGGAGAGCTGAAGCTTTCTTT,CASSAGRAEAFF
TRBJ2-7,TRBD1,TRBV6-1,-,TGTGCCAGCACCAGGACAGGGGTGAGCGACGAGCAGTACTTC,CASTRTGVSDEQYF
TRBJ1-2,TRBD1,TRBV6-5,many,TGTGCCAGCAGTTCGTACCGGGACAGTCTTAACTATGGCTACACCTTC,CASSSYRDSLNYGYTF
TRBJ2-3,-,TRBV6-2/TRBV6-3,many,TGTGCCAGCAGTTACTCGTTTCCCACCGGAGCAGATACGCAGTATTTT,CASSYSFPTGADTQYF
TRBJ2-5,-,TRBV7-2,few,TGTGCCAGCAGCCCCCCTTTACAGTCAGAGACCCAGTACTTC,CASSPPLQSETQYF
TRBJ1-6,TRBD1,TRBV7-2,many,TGTGCCAGCAGCTTAGCGGACAGGTCCTATAATTCACCCCTCCACTTT,CASSLADRSYNSPLHF
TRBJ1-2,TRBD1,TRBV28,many,TGTGCCAGCACCCTGGGGGACAGATACTATGGCTACACCTTC,CASTLGDRYYGYTF